This T cell receptor (beta chain) was recovered during a study of siplizumab effects on memory and regulatory T cells. Clones were sequenced by immunoSEQ multiplex PCR, and TCRdb holds only the in-frame ones, with some missing. The sample holds fewer than 100,000 clones, more than 85% seen once. The CDR3 extends over 15 amino acids. J lost 5 bases, V lost 4 bases, and 12 bases had no gene match. CDR1 is SGDLS, CDR2 YYNGEE, per germline. V usage is TRBV9 and J usage is TRBJ2-7; 7 nucleotides agree with TRBD2. Sample: CD8+ T cells sorted from blood. This clonotype was obtained from a human donor in good health. The CDR3 DNA is TGTGCCAGCAGCCCAGAGAGGGAGGGAGACCACGAGCAGTACTTC. This translates into CASSPEREGDHEQYF.